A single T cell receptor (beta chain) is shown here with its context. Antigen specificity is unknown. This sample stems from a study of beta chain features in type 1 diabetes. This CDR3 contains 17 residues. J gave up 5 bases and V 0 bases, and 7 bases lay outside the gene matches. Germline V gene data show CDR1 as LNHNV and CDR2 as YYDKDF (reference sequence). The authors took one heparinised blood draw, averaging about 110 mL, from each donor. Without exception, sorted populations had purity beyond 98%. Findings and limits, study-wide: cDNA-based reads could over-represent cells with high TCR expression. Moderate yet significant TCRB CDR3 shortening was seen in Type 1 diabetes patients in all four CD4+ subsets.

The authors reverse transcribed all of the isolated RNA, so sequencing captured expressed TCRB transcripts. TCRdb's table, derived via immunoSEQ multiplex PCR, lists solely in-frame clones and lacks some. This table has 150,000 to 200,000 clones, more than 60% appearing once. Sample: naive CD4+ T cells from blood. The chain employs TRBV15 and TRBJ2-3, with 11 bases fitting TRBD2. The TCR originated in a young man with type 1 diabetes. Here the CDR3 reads CATSRDPRLAGGDTQYF. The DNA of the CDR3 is TGTGCCACCAGCAGAGATCCCCGGCTAGCGGGGGGAGATACGCAGTATTTT.